This T cell receptor (beta chain) stems from a study of T cell responses to AZD1222 COVID-19 vaccine. V lost 6 bases and J 5 bases, leaving 16 bases between the germline ends. Per germline, CDR1 KGHDR and CDR2 SFDVKD. This CDR3 has 14 amino acids. Produced via immunoSEQ multiplex PCR; TCRdb's table is partial and in-frame only. This sample carries more than 80,000 clones, roughly 91% of them seen once, and the ten largest clones take about a fifth. This receptor was identified in an adult in good health. This specimen consisted of peripheral blood, obtained on day 0 of AZD1222 vaccination. The chain carries TRBV24-1 and TRBJ2-7; a possible D gene is TRBD1 (7 bases). CDR3 sequence (DNA): TGTGCCACCAGTCAGGGGGGACACGGGGACGAGCAGTACTTC. It encodes CATSQGGHGDEQYF.